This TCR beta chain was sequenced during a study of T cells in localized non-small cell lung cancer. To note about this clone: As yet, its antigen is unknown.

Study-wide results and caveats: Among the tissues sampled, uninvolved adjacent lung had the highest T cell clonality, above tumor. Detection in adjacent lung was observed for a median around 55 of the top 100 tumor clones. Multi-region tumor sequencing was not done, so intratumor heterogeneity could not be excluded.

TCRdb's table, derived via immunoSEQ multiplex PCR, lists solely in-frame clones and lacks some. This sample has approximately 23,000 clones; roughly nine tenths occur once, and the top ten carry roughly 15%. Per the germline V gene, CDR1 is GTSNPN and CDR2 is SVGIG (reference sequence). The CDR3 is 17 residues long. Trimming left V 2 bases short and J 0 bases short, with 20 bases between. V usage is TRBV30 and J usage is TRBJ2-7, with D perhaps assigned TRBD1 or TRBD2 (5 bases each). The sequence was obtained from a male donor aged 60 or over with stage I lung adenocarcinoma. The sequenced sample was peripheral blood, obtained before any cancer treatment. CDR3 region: CAWSHVGRDQSSYEQYF. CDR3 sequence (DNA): TGTGCCTGGAGTCACGTTGGCAGGGACCAAAGCTCCTACGAGCAGTACTTC.